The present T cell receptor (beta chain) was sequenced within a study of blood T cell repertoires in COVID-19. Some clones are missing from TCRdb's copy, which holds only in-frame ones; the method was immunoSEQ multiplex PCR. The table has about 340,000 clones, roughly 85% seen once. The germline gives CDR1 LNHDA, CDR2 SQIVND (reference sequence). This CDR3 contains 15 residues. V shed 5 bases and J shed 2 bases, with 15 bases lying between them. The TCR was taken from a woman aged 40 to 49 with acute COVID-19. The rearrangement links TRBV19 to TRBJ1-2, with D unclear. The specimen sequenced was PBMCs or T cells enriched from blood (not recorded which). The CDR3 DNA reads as TGTGCCAGTAGTTCCGCCGCTAATAGCAACTATGGCTACACCTTC. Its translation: CASSSAANSNYGYTF.